A single sample gave rise to the 21 T cell receptor beta chains below, sequenced in a study of breast tumors, draining lymph nodes, adjacent tissues. In TCRdb, the multiplex PCR reads were re-called with MiXCR into one record per CDR3 protein. The repertoire holds 60,000 to 65,000 distinct CDR3 sequences, with approximately 62% as singletons. The sample was breast tumor tissue. The receptors originated from a female donor with breast cancer. Some clones in this sample may be carry-over from other donors' samples.

For this clonotype: The germline gene is not matched at one end of the junction; a read error may be the cause. V usage is TRBV11-2 and J usage is TRBJ2-7; D remains ambiguous. The CDR3 is made up of 12 amino acids. Germline V CDR1 and CDR2: SGHAT, FQNNGV. CDR3 residues: CASSSDPYAQYF. Here the CDR3 DNA reads TGCGCCAGCAGCTCGGATCCCTACGCGCAGTACTTC.

This clonotype was detected many times. The chain joins TRBV27 to TRBJ1-5; the D gene is possibly TRBD1 (5 bases). The CDR3 sequence is 15 residues long. Germline CDR1 MNHEY, CDR2 SMNVEV (reference sequence). V was clipped by 2 bases and J by 7 bases, with 15 bases between them. Written as DNA, the CDR3 is TGTGCCAGCAGTTTAGGGGGAAACCGAGGGCAGCCCCAGCATTTT. Amino acids: CASSLGGNRGQPQHF.

This chain connects TRBV19 to TRBJ2-6, with a weak D call TRBD1 (6 bases). The CDR3 spans 20 residues. Looked up from germline, CDR1 is LNHDA and CDR2 is SQIVND (reference sequence). Trimming left V 2 bases short and J 0 bases short, with 20 bases between. Written as DNA, the CDR3 is TGTGCCAGTAGTATAAGGGGACACCTCACCCCGAACTCTGGGGCCAACGTCCTGACTTTC. Its protein product is CASSIRGHLTPNSGANVLTF.

This clonotype was counted ten times or more. The chain recombines TRBV7-2 with TRBJ2-7, with 8 positions matching TRBD2. V lost 5 bases, J lost 6 bases, and 6 bases stayed unmatched. CDR3 length: 13 amino acids. Germline assignment: CDR1 SGHTA and CDR2 FQGNSA. The CDR3 is CASSPVAGSEQYF. CDR3 DNA: TGTGCCAGCAGCCCAGTAGCGGGATCCGAGCAGTACTTC.

CDR3 protein: CSAREIGGGGSPLHF. Written as DNA, the CDR3 is TGCAGTGCTAGAGAGATTGGGGGGGGCGGTTCACCCCTCCACTTT. The chain employs TRBV20-1 and TRBJ1-6; D is possibly TRBD1 (6 bases). Germline assignment: CDR1 DFQATT and CDR2 SNEGSKA (reference sequence). The CDR3 consists of 15 residues. The V end was cut by 0 bases, the J end by 9 bases, with 15 bases between.

This clonotype was found many times. This chain links TRBV19 with TRBJ2-5; 8 bases match TRBD2. This CDR3 has 17 amino acids. Germline-derived CDR1 and CDR2 are LNHDA and SQIVND (reference sequence). The junction had 13 bases not matched to a gene; V was cut back by 3 bases and J by 4 bases. CDR3 sequence (DNA): TGTGCCAGTAGTATGGGCCCTCCCGGAGCGGGAGTAGAGACCCAGTACTTC. It encodes CASSMGPPGAGVETQYF.

This chain links TRBV7-2 with TRBJ1-2; the D gene is possibly TRBD1 (6 bases). CDR1 is SGHTA, CDR2 FQGNSA, per germline. The length of the CDR3 is 13 residues. Between the trimmed V and J ends, which lost 4 bases and 7 bases, there was a span of 13 bases. In DNA form, the CDR3 reads TGTGCCAGCAGCTCCGAAGGGGGGGTTGGCTACACCTTC. Translated: CASSSEGGVGYTF.

V is TRBV2 and J is TRBJ1-2; 8 nucleotides align to TRBD1. This CDR3 has 13 residues. J was trimmed by 5 bases and V by 4 bases; bases with no gene match: 3. CDR1 and CDR2 from the germline V gene are SNHLY and FYNNEI. CDR3 coding DNA: TGTGCCAGCAGTGTAAACAGGGGGTATGGCTACACCTTC. Translated, it gives CASSVNRGYGYTF.

This clonotype came up once. V is TRBV20-1 and J is TRBJ1-2; D not certain. Germline-derived CDR1 and CDR2 are DFQATT and SNEGSKA (reference sequence). The ends were cut back, 2 bases at V and 7 bases at J, with 20 bases in the middle. The CDR3 length is 15 residues. This CDR3 reads CSARRVGRRASGYTF. The CDR3 DNA sequence: TGCAGTGCTAGACGGGTGGGCAGGAGGGCAAGTGGCTACACCTTC.

Note on this clonotype: A clone one base away is much larger, so this may be a read error. CDR3 residues: CASSQDVGLPNEKLLF. DNA of the CDR3: TGTGCCAGCAGCCAAGATGTGGGGCTTCCTAATGAAAAACTGTTGTTT. This chain uses TRBV3-2 with TRBJ1-4; the D segment call TRBD1 is taken from the table without a DNA check. TRBV3-2 has pseudogene status. The CDR3 runs to 16 residues.

Only a few counts were recorded for this clonotype. This CDR3 is missing its conserved last phenylalanine or tryptophan, likely due to a read error. The DNA is omitted, as the CDR3 cannot be located on it reliably, and the CDR3 follows TCRdb's listing. The rearrangement joins TRBV7-8 to TRBJ2-5. From germline, CDR1 is SGHVS and CDR2 FQNEAQ. The CDR3 contains 16 residues when both ends are counted. CDR3 residues: CASSLQQRLYGYTFGS.

The rearrangement uses TRBV12-3 or TRBV12-4 and TRBJ1-4; D is uncertain. Trimming took off 5 bases at V and 8 bases at J, with 6 bases between the two ends. The CDR3 extends over 11 amino acids. The CDR3 sequence: CASSLREKLFF. CDR3 DNA sequence: TGTGCCAGCAGTCTCCGGGAAAAACTGTTTTTT.

This clonotype was counted many times. This sequence joins TRBV4-2 and TRBJ2-6, with D perhaps given as TRBD1 or TRBD2 (5 bases each). With 0 bases removed from V and 4 bases from J, the gap between germline ends came to 13 bases. Germline CDR1 is LGHNA and CDR2 is YNFKEQ. The CDR3 has 17 residues. CDR3 sequence (DNA): TGTGCCAGCAGCCAAGAAAGTAAGGGGACCGGGGCCAACGTCCTGACTTTC. Residues: CASSQESKGTGANVLTF.

This clonotype came up many times. The CDR3 sequence is CSVKTGWNTEAFF. CDR3 bases: TGCAGCGTAAAGACAGGGTGGAACACTGAAGCTTTCTTT. The rearrangement uses TRBV29-1 and TRBJ1-1; 7 positions match TRBD1. The CDR3 has 13 residues. V shed 6 bases and J 1 base; nucleotides not matched to a gene: 5. Germline CDR1 SQVTM, CDR2 ANQGSEA.

DNA for the CDR3: TGTGCCAGCAGCTTAGGGTCAGGGTTTTCGAGAGATCCCAAGCAGTACTTC. Amino acids: CASSLGSGFSRDPKQYF. The chain joins TRBV7-2 to TRBJ2-7; D might be TRBD1 (5 bases). Germline V lookup: CDR1 SGHTA, CDR2 FQGNSA. This CDR3 has 17 amino acids. The germline V and J ends were trimmed by 1 base and 8 bases, with 24 bases remaining between them.

There are many counts of this clonotype. The chain employs TRBV11-1 and TRBJ2-5; TRBD2 matches at 12 bases. The CDR3 extends over 16 amino acids. Trimming at V came to 5 bases and at J to 2 bases, leaving 6 bases not matched to a gene. The germline CDR1 and CDR2 sequences are SGHAT and FQDESV (reference sequence). CDR3 DNA: TGTGCCAGCAGCAGGAGACTAGCGGGGGTTCAAGAGACCCAGTACTTC. Translated: CASSRRLAGVQETQYF.

This clonotype was observed a handful of times. The chain joins TRBV15 to TRBJ1-5; no clear D. CDR1 and CDR2 (germline): LNHNV, YYDKDF (reference sequence). V was trimmed by 5 bases and J by 3 bases, leaving 11 bases between them. The CDR3 has 14 residues. The CDR3 loop reads CATSGLKANQPQHF. The CDR3 bases are TGTGCCACCAGCGGACTAAAGGCCAATCAGCCCCAGCATTTT.

As for this clonotype: The junction shows a germline mismatch at one end, possibly a read error. This chain uses TRBV2 with TRBJ2-7, with TRBD2 matching 11 bases. The CDR3 is 15 residues long. CDR1 SNHLY and CDR2 FYNNEI come from the germline V gene. CDR3 sequence reads: CASRTGTSGAYEQYF. CDR3 nucleotides: TGCGCCAGCAGAACCGGGACTAGCGGAGCCTACGAGCAGTACTTC.

Notes on this clonotype: A junction boundary mismatches the germline segment, possibly from a read error. The V gene is TRBV9, the J gene TRBJ2-2; 7 bases fit TRBD1. The CDR3 consists of 15 residues. Germline CDR1 and CDR2: SGDLS and YYNGEE. The CDR3 DNA reads as TGTGCTAGCAGCGTAGGGACAGTTAACACCGGGGAGCTGTTTTTT. It yields the protein CASSVGTVNTGELFF. The full variable domain, its missing parts supplied by reference TRBV9 and TRBJ2-2, is DSGVTQTPKHLITATGQRVTLRCSPRSGDLSVYWYQQSLDQGLQFLIQYYNGEERAKGNILERFSAQQFPDLHSELNLSSLELGDSALYFCASSVGTVNTGELFFGEGSRLTVL.

The rearrangement links TRBV7-9 to TRBJ1-3; D remains ambiguous. There are 15 residues in the CDR3. The germline gives CDR1 SEHNR, CDR2 FQNEAQ (reference sequence). Trimming removed 4 bases at V and 3 bases at J, with 13 bases between. The CDR3 sequence is CASSSANLVGNTIYF. The CDR3 nucleotides are TGTGCCAGCAGCTCCGCCAATCTCGTTGGAAACACCATATATTTT.

The V gene is TRBV11-2, the J gene TRBJ2-7, with unresolved D. Germline loops: CDR1 SGHAT, CDR2 FQNNGV. There are 15 residues in the CDR3. Trimming left V 5 bases short and J 3 bases short, with 17 bases between. The CDR3 loop reads CASSRQPGSGYEQYF. CDR3 nucleotide sequence: TGTGCCAGCAGCCGACAACCTGGATCGGGCTACGAGCAGTACTTC.